This T cell receptor beta chain was found in a study of T-cell memory formation after mild COVID-19. The wider study: Most TCR clusters belonged to a single donor.

Findings and limits, study-wide: Of the contracting clones, CD4+ ones lay mainly in CM and EM, and CD8+ ones in EMRA.

TCRdb reprocessed the 5' RACE reads with MiXCR, giving one entry per CDR3 protein. Of about 210,000 distinct CDR3 sequences listed, roughly 27% are singletons. Germline assignment: CDR1 SGHRS and CDR2 YFSETQ. Unmatched junction bases numbered 15, after V lost 4 bases and J lost 6 bases. The CDR3 consists of 16 residues. Details on this clonotype: What it binds is not known.

The V gene is TRBV5-1, the J gene TRBJ2-7; TRBD1 matches 8 bases. The clonotype originates from an adult woman who had mild COVID-19 (a few samples of this study predate the infection). Cell type and time point are not known. The sequenced material came from PBMCs or a T cell subset sorted from them (not recorded which). CDR3 DNA: TGCGCCAGCAGCCTGGGTCGGGACAGGAAGAGGGGCGAGCAGTACTTC. The encoded protein is CASSLGRDRKRGEQYF.